These 4 T cell receptor beta chains were sequenced from one sample in a study of CD8+ T cells in alopecia areata. Regarding treatment: oral pan-JAK inhibitor, 5-10 mg twice daily. The authors extracted RNA and reverse transcribed it into cDNA as the sequencing template. Some clones are missing from TCRdb's copy, which holds only in-frame ones; the method was immunoSEQ multiplex PCR. Of roughly 180,000 clones in the sample, roughly three fifths were seen once. The source material was CD4+ T cells sorted from blood, sampled at week 4, from a patient treated with tofacitinib. These receptors were collected from a human donor with alopecia areata.

The chain couples TRBV4-3 to TRBJ2-5, with 8 bases aligning to TRBD1. Germline V lookup: CDR1 LGHNA, CDR2 YSLEER. This CDR3 has 15 residues. The V gene end was trimmed by 3 bases and the J gene end by 3 bases; junction bases not matched to a gene: 6. CDR3 nucleotides: TGCGCCAGCAGCCATGACCCAGGGGGCAAAGAGACCCAGTACTTC. This encodes CASSHDPGGKETQYF.

The chain uses TRBV5-6 and TRBJ2-2; 7 bases match TRBD1. V shed 4 bases and J 8 bases; nucleotides not matched to a gene: 17. Germline CDR1 is SGHDT and CDR2 is YYEEEE. The CDR3 extends over 17 amino acids. Here the CDR3 reads CASSRIRTGYRTGELFF. CDR3 sequence (DNA): TGTGCCAGCAGCAGAATTCGGACAGGTTATCGTACGGGGGAGCTGTTTTTT.

This chain connects TRBV30 to TRBJ2-2; no firm D call. There are 14 residues in the CDR3. Germline lookup yields CDR1 GTSNPN and CDR2 SVGIG (reference sequence). Trimming removed 3 bases at V and 0 bases at J, with 8 bases between. The CDR3 bases are TGTGCCTGGAGGGTTGGGGCGAACACCGGGGAGCTGTTTTTT. It translates to CAWRVGANTGELFF.

The chain joins TRBV7-2 to TRBJ2-7, with TRBD1 as a possible D gene (5 bases). Per the germline V gene, CDR1 is SGHTA and CDR2 is FQGNSA. V was clipped by 5 bases and J by 5 bases, with 13 bases between them. The CDR3 contains 13 residues. The CDR3 loop reads CASSHDRENEQYF. The CDR3, as DNA: TGTGCCAGCAGCCACGACAGAGAGAACGAGCAGTACTTC.